This TCR beta chain appears in the sequencing data of a study of shared clonotypes between healthy human individuals. Germline trimming cut 2 bases from V and 10 bases from J; bases unmatched to any gene: 6. The CDR3 sequence is 15 residues long. Germline values: CDR1 MNHEY, CDR2 SVGAGI. Profiled with immunoSEQ multiplex PCR; TCRdb holds only in-frame clones, not every one. The table has 740,000 or so clones, around three quarters seen once. The receptor comes from a woman aged 25 to 45 in good health. Sequenced material: memory CD4+ T cells sorted from blood. Documented subset: CD45RA-negative fraction. The V and J genes are TRBV6-5 and TRBJ1-6; TRBD1 matches at 9 bases. For the CDR3, the DNA is TGTGCCAGCAGTTACACACAGGGGGCCTCATCACCCCTCCACTTT. Translation: CASSYTQGASSPLHF.